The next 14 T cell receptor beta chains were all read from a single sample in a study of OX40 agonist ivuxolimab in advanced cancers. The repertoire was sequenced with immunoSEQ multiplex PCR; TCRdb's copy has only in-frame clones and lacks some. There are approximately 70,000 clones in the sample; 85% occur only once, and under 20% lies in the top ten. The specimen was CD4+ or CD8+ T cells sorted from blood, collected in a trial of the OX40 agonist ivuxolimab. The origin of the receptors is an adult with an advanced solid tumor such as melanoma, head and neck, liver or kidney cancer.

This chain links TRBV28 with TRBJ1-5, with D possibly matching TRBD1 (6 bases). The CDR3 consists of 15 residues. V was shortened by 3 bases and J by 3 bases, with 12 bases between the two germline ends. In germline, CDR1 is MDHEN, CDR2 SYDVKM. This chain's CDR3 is CASSFRGQFNQPQHF. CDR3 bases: TGTGCCAGCAGTTTTAGGGGACAATTCAATCAGCCCCAGCATTTT.

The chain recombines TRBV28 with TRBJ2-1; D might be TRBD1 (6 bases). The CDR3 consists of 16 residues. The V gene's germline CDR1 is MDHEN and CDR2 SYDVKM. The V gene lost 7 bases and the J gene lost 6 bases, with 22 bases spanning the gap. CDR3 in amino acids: CASTDLGASPGNEQFF. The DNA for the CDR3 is TGTGCCAGCACCGATCTGGGGGCCTCTCCTGGCAATGAGCAGTTCTTC.

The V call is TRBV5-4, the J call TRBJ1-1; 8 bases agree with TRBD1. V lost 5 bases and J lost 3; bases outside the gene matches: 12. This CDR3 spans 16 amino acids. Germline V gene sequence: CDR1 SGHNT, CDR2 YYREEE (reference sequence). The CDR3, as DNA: TGTGCCAGCAGTCTAGGCACAGGGGGTGCGCACACTGAAGCTTTCTTT. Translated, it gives CASSLGTGGAHTEAFF.

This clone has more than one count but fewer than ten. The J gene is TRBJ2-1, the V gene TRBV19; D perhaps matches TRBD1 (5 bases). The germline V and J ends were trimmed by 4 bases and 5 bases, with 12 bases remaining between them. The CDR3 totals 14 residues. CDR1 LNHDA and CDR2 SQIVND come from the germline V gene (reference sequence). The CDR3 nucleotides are TGTGCCAGTAGTACCAGACAGCCGAACAATGAGCAGTTCTTC. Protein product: CASSTRQPNNEQFF.

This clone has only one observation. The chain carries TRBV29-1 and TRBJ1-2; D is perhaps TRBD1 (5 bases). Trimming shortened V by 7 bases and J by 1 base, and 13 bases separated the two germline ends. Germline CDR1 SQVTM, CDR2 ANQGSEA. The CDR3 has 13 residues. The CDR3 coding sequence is TGCAGCGCGGGGGACGGAAATAACTATGGCTACACCTTC. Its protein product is CSAGDGNNYGYTF.

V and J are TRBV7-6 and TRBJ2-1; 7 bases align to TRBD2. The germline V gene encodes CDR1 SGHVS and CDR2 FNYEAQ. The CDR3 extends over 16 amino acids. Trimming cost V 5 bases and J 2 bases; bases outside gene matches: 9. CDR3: CASSPVGGYTYNEQFF. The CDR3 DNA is TGTGCCAGCAGCCCGGTGGGGGGGTATACCTACAATGAGCAGTTCTTC.

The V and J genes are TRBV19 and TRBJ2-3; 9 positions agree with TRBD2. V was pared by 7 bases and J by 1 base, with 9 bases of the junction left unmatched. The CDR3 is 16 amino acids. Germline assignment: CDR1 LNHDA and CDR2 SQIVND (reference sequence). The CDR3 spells CASKPAGGGGTDTQYF. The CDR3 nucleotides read TGTGCCAGTAAACCAGCGGGAGGTGGCGGCACAGATACGCAGTATTTT.

The CDR3 DNA reads as TGCGCCAGCAGCTTGAGTAGCAGCAAGAACACCGGGGAGCTGTTTTTT. It encodes CASSLSSSKNTGELFF. V gene TRBV5-1 combines with J gene TRBJ2-2; unclear D gene. Per the germline V gene, CDR1 is SGHRS and CDR2 is YFSETQ. The CDR3 runs 16 residues. Trimming left V 1 base short and J 1 base short, with 11 bases between.

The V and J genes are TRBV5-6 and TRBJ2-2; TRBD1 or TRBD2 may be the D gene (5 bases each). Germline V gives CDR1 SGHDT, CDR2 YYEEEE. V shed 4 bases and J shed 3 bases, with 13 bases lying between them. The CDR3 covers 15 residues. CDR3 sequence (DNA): TGTGCCAGCAGCCTCCAGGGAGTGTACACCGGGGAGCTGTTTTTT. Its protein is CASSLQGVYTGELFF.

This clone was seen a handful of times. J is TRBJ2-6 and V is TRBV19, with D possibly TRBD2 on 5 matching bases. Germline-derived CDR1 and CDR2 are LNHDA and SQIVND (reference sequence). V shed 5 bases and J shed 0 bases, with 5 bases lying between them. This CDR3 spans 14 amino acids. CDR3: CASSAGSGANVLTF. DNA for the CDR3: TGTGCCAGTAGTGCGGGCTCTGGGGCCAACGTCCTGACTTTC. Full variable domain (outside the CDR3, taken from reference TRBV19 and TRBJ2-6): DGGITQSPKYLFRKEGQNVTLSCEQNLNHDAMYWYRQDPGQGLRLIYYSQIVNDFQKGDIAEGYSVSREKKESFPLTVTSAQKNPTAFYLCASSAGSGANVLTFGAGSRLTVL.

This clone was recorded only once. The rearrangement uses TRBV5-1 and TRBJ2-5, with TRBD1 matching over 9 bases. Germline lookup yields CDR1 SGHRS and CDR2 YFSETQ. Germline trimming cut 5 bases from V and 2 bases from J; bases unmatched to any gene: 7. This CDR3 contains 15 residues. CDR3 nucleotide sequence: TGCGCCAGCAGTAGGACAGGGGCGAGGCAAGAGACCCAGTACTTC. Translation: CASSRTGARQETQYF.

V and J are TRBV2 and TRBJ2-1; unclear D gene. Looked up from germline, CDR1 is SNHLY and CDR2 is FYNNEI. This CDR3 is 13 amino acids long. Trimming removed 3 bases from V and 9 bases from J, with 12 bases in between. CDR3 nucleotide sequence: TGTGCCAGCAGTGAGTCCCCCTGGGGTGAGCAGTTCTTC. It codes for CASSESPWGEQFF.

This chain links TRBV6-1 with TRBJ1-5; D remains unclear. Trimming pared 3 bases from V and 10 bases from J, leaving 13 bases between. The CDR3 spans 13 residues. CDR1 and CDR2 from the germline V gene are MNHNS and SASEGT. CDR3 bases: TGTGCCAGCAGTGAGGGAGGAAGTCTTCCCCAGCATTTT. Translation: CASSEGGSLPQHF.

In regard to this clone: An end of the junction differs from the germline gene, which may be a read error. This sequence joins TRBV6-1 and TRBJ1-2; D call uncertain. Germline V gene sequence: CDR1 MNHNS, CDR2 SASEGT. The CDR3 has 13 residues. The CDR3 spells CASREAWGLGYTF. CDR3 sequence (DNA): TGTGCCAGCAGAGAAGCTTGGGGTTTGGGCTACACCTTC.